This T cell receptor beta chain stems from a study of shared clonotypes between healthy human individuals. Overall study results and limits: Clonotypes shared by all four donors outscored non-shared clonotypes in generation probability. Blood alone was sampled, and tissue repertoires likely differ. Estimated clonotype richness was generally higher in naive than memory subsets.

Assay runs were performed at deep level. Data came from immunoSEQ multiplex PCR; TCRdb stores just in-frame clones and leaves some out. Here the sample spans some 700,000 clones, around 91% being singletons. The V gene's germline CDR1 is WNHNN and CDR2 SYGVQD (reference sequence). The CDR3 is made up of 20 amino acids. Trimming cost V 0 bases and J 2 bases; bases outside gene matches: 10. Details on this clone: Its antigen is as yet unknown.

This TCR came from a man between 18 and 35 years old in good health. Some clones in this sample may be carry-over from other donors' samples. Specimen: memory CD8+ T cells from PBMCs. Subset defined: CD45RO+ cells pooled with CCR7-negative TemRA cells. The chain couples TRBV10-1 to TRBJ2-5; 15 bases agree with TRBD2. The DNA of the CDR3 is TGCGCCAGCAGTGAGTCCGCCGGGACTAGCGGGAGGAGGGGGCAAGAGACCCAGTACTTC. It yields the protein CASSESAGTSGRRGQETQYF.